The 21 T cell receptor beta chains below come from one sample, sequenced in a study of shared clonotypes between healthy human individuals. TCRdb's table, derived via immunoSEQ multiplex PCR, lists solely in-frame clones and lacks some. The top ten clones hold roughly 0.055% of a sample with a few hundred thousand clones, less than 98% of them seen once. Sequences were obtained from naive CD4+ T cells sorted from blood. The sample's subset: CD45RA+ positively selected. The receptors shown here come from a woman aged 25 to 39 in good health.

The chain recombines TRBV6-5 with TRBJ2-2, with D unclear. The CDR3 is 14 amino acids. Trimming took off 4 bases at V and 6 bases at J, with 12 bases between the two ends. Germline assignment: CDR1 MNHEY and CDR2 SVGAGI. The CDR3 DNA reads as TGTGCCAGCAGTTTCAGGCCTGGGCCCGGGGAGCTGTTTTTT. Protein: CASSFRPGPGELFF.

V and J are TRBV19 and TRBJ2-1; D uncertain. V lost 0 bases to trimming and J lost 8 bases, with 11 bases between them. The CDR3 is 14 residues long. Per germline, CDR1 LNHDA and CDR2 SQIVND (reference sequence). The CDR3 reads CASSIDSSWDEQFF. The DNA of the CDR3 is TGTGCCAGTAGTATAGATTCATCTTGGGATGAGCAGTTCTTC.

The chain links TRBV5-1 to TRBJ2-5, with 8 nucleotides matching TRBD1. CDR1 is SGHRS and CDR2 is YFSETQ in the germline V gene. Trimming took 4 bases from V and 5 from J; bases not matched to a gene: 4. This CDR3 has 13 residues. The CDR3 loop reads CASSEGDRETQYF. The DNA of the CDR3 is TGCGCCAGCAGCGAAGGGGACAGGGAGACCCAGTACTTC. Together with reference TRBV5-1 and TRBJ2-5, the CDR3 gives the full variable domain: KAGVTQTPRYLIKTRGQQVTLSCSPISGHRSVSWYQQTPGQGLQFLFEYFSETQRNKGNFPGRFSGRQFSNSRSEMNVSTLELGDSALYLCASSEGDRETQYFGPGTRLLVL.

The chain carries TRBV19 and TRBJ2-7; 11 bases match TRBD1. This CDR3 comprises 16 residues. Germline CDR1 is LNHDA and CDR2 is SQIVND (reference sequence). V trimming: 4 bases; J trimming: 5 bases; junction bases outside the gene matches: 10. The CDR3 loop is CASSRRTGGQLHEQYF. In nucleotides, the CDR3 is TGTGCCAGTAGTAGAAGGACAGGGGGCCAACTCCACGAGCAGTACTTC.

This rearrangement joins TRBV18 to TRBJ1-2; tentative D call: TRBD1 (5 bases). The CDR3 runs to 15 residues. V was clipped by 3 bases and J by 1 base, with 12 bases between them. Germline V gene sequence: CDR1 KGHSH, CDR2 LQKENI. The CDR3 region is CASSPGTEVNYGYTF. CDR3 coding DNA: TGTGCCAGCTCACCCGGGACGGAAGTTAACTATGGCTACACCTTC.

The rearrangement uses TRBV4-2 and TRBJ2-7; 9 nucleotides agree with TRBD2. Germline values: CDR1 LGHNA, CDR2 YNFKEQ. The CDR3 is 20 residues long. Losses at the gene ends were 0 bases for V and 9 bases for J; bases not matched to a gene: 24. CDR3 sequence reads: CASSQEWRLAGPRGTTGQYF. Here the CDR3 DNA reads TGTGCCAGCAGCCAAGAATGGAGGCTAGCGGGACCACGGGGGACTACGGGGCAGTACTTC.

The chain combines TRBV1 with TRBJ2-3; the tabulated D call, TRBD2, remains unverified against the DNA. TRBV1 is designated a pseudogene. The CDR3 consists of 17 residues. CDR3 in amino acids: CTSSQESREAEADTQYF. CDR3 DNA sequence: TGCACCAGCAGCCAAGAATCCAGGGAGGCGGAAGCAGATACGCAGTATTTT.

The V call is TRBV19, the J call TRBJ1-2, with D possibly matching TRBD1 (6 bases). This CDR3 is 11 amino acids long. Looked up from germline, CDR1 is LNHDA and CDR2 is SQIVND (reference sequence). Trimming cost V 11 bases and J 7 bases, with 14 bases left between them. The CDR3, as DNA: TGTGCCGGAAGGACAGTGTTTGGCTACACCTTC. Protein product: CAGRTVFGYTF.

This chain connects TRBV7-2 to TRBJ1-3, with 7 bases that match TRBD1. CDR1 and CDR2 (germline): SGHTA, FQGNSA. This CDR3 contains 17 residues. The V and J ends lost 3 bases and 4 bases, in that order; junction bases with no gene match: 12. The CDR3 DNA follows: TGTGCCAGCAGCTTCGTTGGGGGACAGCTAAACGGAAACACCATATATTTT. Translation gives CASSFVGGQLNGNTIYF.

The V gene is TRBV11-2, the J gene TRBJ1-5, with a tentative D call TRBD1 (5 bases). V lost 1 base and J 4 bases, leaving 14 bases between the germline ends. Germline values: CDR1 SGHAT, CDR2 FQNNGV. The CDR3 contains 16 residues. The CDR3 nucleotides are TGTGCCAGCAGCTTAGCGGGGGGTGGTTTTAATCAGCCCCAGCATTTT. It is translated as CASSLAGGGFNQPQHF.

In its sample, this clone was seen once. The rearrangement joins TRBV7-2 to TRBJ2-3; 8 positions match TRBD1. With 1 base clipped from V and 6 bases from J, the junction kept 9 bases outside the gene matches. The CDR3 is 16 residues long. Germline CDR1 reads SGHTA; CDR2 reads FQGNSA. CDR3 in DNA: TGTGCCAGCAGCTTAGAGGGACAGGCCTTTGCCGATACGCAGTATTTT. Residues: CASSLEGQAFADTQYF.

The chain has TRBV10-3 and TRBJ2-3; the match to TRBD2 covers 9 bases. The CDR3 has 12 residues. Unmatched junction bases numbered 6, after V lost 11 bases and J lost 6 bases. Per the germline V gene, CDR1 is ENHRY and CDR2 is SYGVKD. Here the CDR3 DNA reads TGTGCCGCGCGGGAGGGCCGGGATACGCAGTATTTT. Translation: CAAREGRDTQYF.

The gene calls are TRBV28 and TRBJ2-5; possible D gene TRBD1, 5 bases. The tail of the sequence fits TRBJ2-7 better, so the J call may be wrong. The germline CDR1 and CDR2 sequences are MDHEN and SYDVKM. The CDR3 runs to 13 residues. CDR3 in DNA: TGTGCCAGCAGTTTAGCAGGGCTAAGCGAGCAGTACTTC. Its translation: CASSLAGLSEQYF.

The V gene is TRBV5-8, the J gene TRBJ1-3; D is undetermined. Per the germline V gene, CDR1 is SGHTS and CDR2 is YDEGEE. Trimming removed 0 bases from V and 0 bases from J, with 10 bases in between. This CDR3 is 16 amino acids long. The CDR3 loop is CASSLVQAASGNTIYF. The CDR3 region has the DNA TGTGCCAGCAGCTTGGTGCAGGCTGCCTCTGGAAACACCATATATTTT.

CDR3 DNA: TGCGCCAGCAGCTTGACAGGGGGATTTAAAGAGACCCAGTACTTC. It yields the protein CASSLTGGFKETQYF. The V gene is TRBV5-1, the J gene TRBJ2-5; TRBD1 matches at 8 bases. Germline V gene sequence: CDR1 SGHRS, CDR2 YFSETQ. The CDR3 totals 15 residues. The trim removed 1 base at V and 3 bases at J, leaving 5 bases unmatched. Combining the CDR3 with reference TRBV5-1 and TRBJ2-5 gives the whole variable domain KAGVTQTPRYLIKTRGQQVTLSCSPISGHRSVSWYQQTPGQGLQFLFEYFSETQRNKGNFPGRFSGRQFSNSRSEMNVSTLELGDSALYLCASSLTGGFKETQYFGPGTRLLVL.

This chain joins TRBV28 and TRBJ2-7; D is possibly TRBD1 (5 bases). CDR3 length: 13 residues. The germline V gene encodes CDR1 MDHEN and CDR2 SYDVKM. Trimming removed 9 bases from V and 0 bases from J, with 12 bases in between. The CDR3: CASDSLSSYEQYF. In nucleotides, the CDR3 is TGTGCCAGTGACAGCCTGAGCTCCTACGAGCAGTACTTC. Together with reference TRBV28 and TRBJ2-7, the CDR3 gives the full variable domain: DVKVTQSSRYLVKRTGEKVFLECVQDMDHENMFWYRQDPGLGLRLIYFSYDVKMKEKGDIPEGYSVSREKKERFSLILESASTNQTSMYLCASDSLSSYEQYFGPGTRLTVT.

This chain uses TRBV6-1 with TRBJ2-1, with 11 nucleotides matching TRBD2. V was clipped by 7 bases and J by 5 bases; unmatched bases: 7. This CDR3 comprises 15 residues. CDR1 is MNHNS, CDR2 SASEGT, per germline. This CDR3 reads CASKIPGLADNEQFF. The CDR3 coding sequence is TGTGCCAGCAAAATACCGGGACTAGCGGACAATGAGCAGTTCTTC.

The chain joins TRBV28 to TRBJ2-7; perhaps TRBD1 as D (6 bases). The germline V gene has CDR1 MDHEN and CDR2 SYDVKM. This CDR3 contains 13 residues. The ends were cut back, 2 bases at V and 4 bases at J, with 9 bases in the middle. This CDR3 reads CASSLVRGYEQYF. CDR3 bases: TGTGCCAGCAGTTTAGTCAGGGGATACGAGCAGTACTTC.

The gene calls are TRBV27 and TRBJ2-2; weak D call: TRBD2 (5 bases). The V gene's germline CDR1 is MNHEY and CDR2 SMNVEV (reference sequence). There are 16 residues in the CDR3. V was cut by 6 bases and J by 9 bases, with 23 bases left in between. CDR3 amino acids: CASRMRRRREYRELFF. DNA of the CDR3: TGTGCCAGCAGAATGAGGCGGCGTAGGGAGTACCGGGAGCTGTTTTTT.

The rearrangement joins TRBV5-1 to TRBJ2-7; weak D call: TRBD1 (5 bases). This CDR3 is 14 amino acids long. Trimming shortened V by 4 bases and J by 2 bases, and 13 bases separated the two germline ends. The germline V gene encodes CDR1 SGHRS and CDR2 YFSETQ. The CDR3 reads CASSKDTAAYEQYF. DNA for the CDR3: TGCGCCAGCAGCAAGGACACCGCGGCCTACGAGCAGTACTTC.

The CDR3 here is CASSRPAGDNTDTQYF. In DNA, the CDR3 is TGTGCCAGCAGCCGACCAGCGGGAGATAACACAGATACGCAGTATTTT. This chain connects TRBV7-2 to TRBJ2-3; TRBD2 matches 8 bases. This CDR3 is built from 16 residues. The germline V gene encodes CDR1 SGHTA and CDR2 FQGNSA. Trimming cost V 5 bases and J 2 bases; bases outside gene matches: 9. The full variable domain, in which reference TRBV7-2 and TRBJ2-3 provide the parts outside the CDR3, is GAGVSQSPSNKVTEKGKDVELRCDPISGHTALYWYRQSLGQGLEFLIYFQGNSAPDKSGLPSDRFSAERTGGSVSTLTIQRTQQEDSAVYLCASSRPAGDNTDTQYFGPGTRLTVL.